Given below is one TCR beta chain in context. Sequencing used immunoSEQ multiplex PCR; TCRdb keeps in-frame clones, though not all of them. The sample has some 120,000 clones, roughly 92% seen once. The record originates from a study of T cell changes during pregnancy in multiple sclerosis. This CDR3 comprises 13 residues. Trimming stripped 1 base from V and 3 bases from J, with 6 bases between. The germline V gene encodes CDR1 SGHTA and CDR2 FQGNSA. The origin of this receptor is a female donor with multiple sclerosis, enrolled in a pregnancy study. The chain has TRBV7-2 and TRBJ2-5; D gene unclear. This material consisted of peripheral blood, taken in the third trimester of pregnancy. CDR3 sequence reads: CASSLVSEETQYF. The CDR3 DNA reads as TGTGCCAGCAGCTTAGTCTCGGAAGAGACCCAGTACTTC.